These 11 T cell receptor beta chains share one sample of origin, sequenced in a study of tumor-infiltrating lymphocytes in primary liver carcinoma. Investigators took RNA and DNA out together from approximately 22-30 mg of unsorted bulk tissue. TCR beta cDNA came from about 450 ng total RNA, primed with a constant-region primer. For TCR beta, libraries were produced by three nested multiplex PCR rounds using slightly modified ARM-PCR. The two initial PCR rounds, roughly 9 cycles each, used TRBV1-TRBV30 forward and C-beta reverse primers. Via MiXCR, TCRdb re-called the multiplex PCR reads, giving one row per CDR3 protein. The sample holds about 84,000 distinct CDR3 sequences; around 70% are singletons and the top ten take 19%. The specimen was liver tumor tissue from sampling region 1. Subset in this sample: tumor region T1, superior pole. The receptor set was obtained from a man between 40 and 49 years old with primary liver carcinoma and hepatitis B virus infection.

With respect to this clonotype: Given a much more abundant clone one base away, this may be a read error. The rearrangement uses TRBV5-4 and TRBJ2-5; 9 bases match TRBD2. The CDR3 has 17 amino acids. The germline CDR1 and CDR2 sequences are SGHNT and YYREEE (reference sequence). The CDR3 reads CTSSSGLAREFQETQYF. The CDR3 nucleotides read TGTACCAGCAGCTCGGGACTAGCCCGAGAATTCCAAGAGACCCAGTACTTC.

CDR3 coding DNA: TGTGCCGGAGGGGTACGGAAGCCCGCATATACGCAGTATTTT. The encoded protein is CAGGVRKPAYTQYF. The gene calls are TRBV11-2 and TRBJ2-3; possibly TRBD2 for D (6 bases). Trimming took 11 bases from V and 7 from J, leaving 22 bases between them. The germline V gene has CDR1 SGHAT and CDR2 FQNNGV. The CDR3 has 14 residues.

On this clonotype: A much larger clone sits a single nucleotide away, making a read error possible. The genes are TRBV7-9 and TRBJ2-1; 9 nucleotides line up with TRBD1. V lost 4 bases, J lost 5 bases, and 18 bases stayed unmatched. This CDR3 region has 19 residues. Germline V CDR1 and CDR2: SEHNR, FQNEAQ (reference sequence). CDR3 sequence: CASSSIQGAGTPSHNEQFF. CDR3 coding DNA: TGTGCCAGCAGCTCCATACAGGGGGCAGGGACCCCTTCCCACAATGAGCAGTTCTTC.

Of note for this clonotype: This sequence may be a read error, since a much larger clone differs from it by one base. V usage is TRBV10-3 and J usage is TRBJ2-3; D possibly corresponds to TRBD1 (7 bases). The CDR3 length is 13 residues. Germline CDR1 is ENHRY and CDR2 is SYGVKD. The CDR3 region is CAIGGTDTDTQCF. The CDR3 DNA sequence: TGTGCCATCGGGGGGACAGACACAGATACGCAGTGTTTT.

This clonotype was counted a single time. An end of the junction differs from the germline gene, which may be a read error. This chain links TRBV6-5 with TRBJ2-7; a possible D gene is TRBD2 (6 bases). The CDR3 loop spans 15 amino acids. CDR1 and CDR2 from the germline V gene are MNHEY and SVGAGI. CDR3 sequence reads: CGSSYSGTGAYEQYF. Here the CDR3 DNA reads TGTGGCAGCAGTTACAGTGGGACTGGAGCCTACGAGCAGTACTTC.

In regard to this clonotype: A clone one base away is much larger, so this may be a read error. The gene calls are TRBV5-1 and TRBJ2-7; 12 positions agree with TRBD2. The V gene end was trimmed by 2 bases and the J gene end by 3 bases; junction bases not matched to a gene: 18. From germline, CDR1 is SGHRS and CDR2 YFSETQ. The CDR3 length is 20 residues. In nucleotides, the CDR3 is TGCGCCAGCAGCTTTATCGGCCCAAGACTAGCGGGAGCAACCGGCTACGAGCAGTACTTC. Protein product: CASSFIGPRLAGATGYEQYF.

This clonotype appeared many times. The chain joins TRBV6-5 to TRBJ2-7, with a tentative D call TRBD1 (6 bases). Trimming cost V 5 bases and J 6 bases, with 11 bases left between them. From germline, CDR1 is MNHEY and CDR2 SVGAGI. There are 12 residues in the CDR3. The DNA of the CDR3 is TGTGCCAGCAGTCAGGGGCCTGGCGAGCAGTACTTC. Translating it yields CASSQGPGEQYF.

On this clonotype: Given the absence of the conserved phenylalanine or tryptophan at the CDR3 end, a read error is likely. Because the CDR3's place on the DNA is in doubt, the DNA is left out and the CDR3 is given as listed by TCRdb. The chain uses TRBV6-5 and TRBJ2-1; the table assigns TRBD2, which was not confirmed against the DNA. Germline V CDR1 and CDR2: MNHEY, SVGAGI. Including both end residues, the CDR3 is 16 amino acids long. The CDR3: CASSPRGRLGYNEQLL.

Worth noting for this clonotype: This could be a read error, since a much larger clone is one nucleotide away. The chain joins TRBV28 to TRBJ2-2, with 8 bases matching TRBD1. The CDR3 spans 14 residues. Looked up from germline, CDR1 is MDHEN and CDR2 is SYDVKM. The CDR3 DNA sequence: TGTGCCACTTCTCGGACAGGGAACACCGAGGAGCTGTTTTTT. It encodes CATSRTGNTEELFF. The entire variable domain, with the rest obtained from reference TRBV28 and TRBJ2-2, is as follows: DVKVTQSSRYLVKRTGEKVFLECVQDMDHENMFWYRQDPGLGLRLIYFSYDVKMKEKGDIPEGYSVSREKKERFSLILESASTNQTSMYLCATSRTGNTEELFFGEGSRLTVL.

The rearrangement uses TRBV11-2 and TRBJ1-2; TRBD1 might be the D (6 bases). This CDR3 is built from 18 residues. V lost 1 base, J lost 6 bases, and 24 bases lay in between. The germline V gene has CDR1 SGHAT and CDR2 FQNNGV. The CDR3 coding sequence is TGTGCCAGCAGCTTAGTAATAATAGGGCGGCAGGGGCCGGATGGCTACACCTTC. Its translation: CASSLVIIGRQGPDGYTF.

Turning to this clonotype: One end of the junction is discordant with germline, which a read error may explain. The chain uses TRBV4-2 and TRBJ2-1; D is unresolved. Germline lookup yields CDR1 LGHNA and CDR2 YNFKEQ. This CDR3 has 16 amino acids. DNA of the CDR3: TGTGCCGGCAGCCAAGAGGCCCGAGGCGGCTACAATGGGCAGTTCTTC. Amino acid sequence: CAGSQEARGGYNGQFF.